This TCR beta chain was identified in a study of blood T cell repertoires in COVID-19. This CDR3 is built from 18 residues. Per the germline V gene, CDR1 is ENHRY and CDR2 is SYGVKD. The V segment lost 0 bases and the J segment 4 bases; nucleotides outside the gene matches: 11. As processed by the authors: Estimation of nucleated cell counts relied on the amplification of reference gene primers. Clones were read by immunoSEQ multiplex PCR, and TCRdb kept only the in-frame ones, dropping some. V and J calls and clone size are copied from that table; D and trimming were computed from the DNA. The sample records about 140,000 clones, roughly 80% being singletons.

This receptor was identified in a woman aged 55-70 years with acute or convalescent COVID-19. The V gene is TRBV10-3, the J gene TRBJ2-5; TRBD2 agrees at 10 bases. Sequences were obtained from peripheral blood. The CDR3 region is CAISESSLAGTYSETQYF. The CDR3 DNA reads as TGTGCCATCAGTGAGTCGTCACTAGCGGGGACCTACTCAGAGACCCAGTACTTC.